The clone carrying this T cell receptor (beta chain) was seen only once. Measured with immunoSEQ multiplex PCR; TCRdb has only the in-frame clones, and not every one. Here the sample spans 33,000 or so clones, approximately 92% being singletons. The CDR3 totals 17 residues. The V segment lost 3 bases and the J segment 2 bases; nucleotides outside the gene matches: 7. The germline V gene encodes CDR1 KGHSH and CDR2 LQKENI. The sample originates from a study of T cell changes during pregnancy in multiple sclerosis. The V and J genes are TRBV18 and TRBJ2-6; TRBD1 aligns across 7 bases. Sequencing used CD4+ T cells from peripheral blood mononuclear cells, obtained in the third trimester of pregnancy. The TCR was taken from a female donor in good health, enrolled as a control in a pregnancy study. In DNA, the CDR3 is TGTGCCAGCTCACCCACCCCCACAGGGGCTGGGGCCAACGTCCTGACTTTC. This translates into CASSPTPTGAGANVLTF.